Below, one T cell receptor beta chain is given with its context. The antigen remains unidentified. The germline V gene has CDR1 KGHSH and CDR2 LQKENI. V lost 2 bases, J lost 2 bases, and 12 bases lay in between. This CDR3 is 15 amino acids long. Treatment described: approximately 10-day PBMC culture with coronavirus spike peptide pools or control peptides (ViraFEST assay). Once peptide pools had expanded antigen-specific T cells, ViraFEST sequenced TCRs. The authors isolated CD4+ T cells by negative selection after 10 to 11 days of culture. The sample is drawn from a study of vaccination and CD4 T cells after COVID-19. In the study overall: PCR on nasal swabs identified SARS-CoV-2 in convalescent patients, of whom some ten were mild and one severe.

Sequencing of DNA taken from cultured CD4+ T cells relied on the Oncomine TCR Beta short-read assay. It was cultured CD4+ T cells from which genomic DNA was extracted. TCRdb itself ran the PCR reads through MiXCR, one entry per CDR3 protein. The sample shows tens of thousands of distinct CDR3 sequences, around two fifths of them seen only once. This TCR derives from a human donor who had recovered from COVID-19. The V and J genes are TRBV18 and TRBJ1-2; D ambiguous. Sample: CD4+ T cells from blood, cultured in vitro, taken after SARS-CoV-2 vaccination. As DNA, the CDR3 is TGTGCCAGCTCACCAAGGCTAACGACAAACTATGGCTACACCTTC. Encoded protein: CASSPRLTTNYGYTF.